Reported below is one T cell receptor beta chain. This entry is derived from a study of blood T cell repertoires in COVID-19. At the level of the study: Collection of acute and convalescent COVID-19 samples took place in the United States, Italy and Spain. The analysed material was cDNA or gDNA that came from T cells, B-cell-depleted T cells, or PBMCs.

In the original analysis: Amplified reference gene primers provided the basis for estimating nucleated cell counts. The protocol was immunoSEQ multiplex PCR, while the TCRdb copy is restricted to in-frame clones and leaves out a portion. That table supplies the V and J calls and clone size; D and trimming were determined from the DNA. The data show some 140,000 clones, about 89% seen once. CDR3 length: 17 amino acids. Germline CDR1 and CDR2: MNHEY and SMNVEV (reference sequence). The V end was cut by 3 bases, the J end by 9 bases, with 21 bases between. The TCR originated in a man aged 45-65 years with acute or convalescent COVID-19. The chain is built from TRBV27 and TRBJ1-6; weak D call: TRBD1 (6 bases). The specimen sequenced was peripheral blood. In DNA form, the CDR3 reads TGTGCCAGCAGTTTCACAGGGTTTAAAGCTTTCGTTTCACCCCTCCACTTT. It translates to CASSFTGFKAFVSPLHF.